This T cell receptor (beta chain) was captured in a study of T cell responses to AZD1222 COVID-19 vaccine (dated by TCRdb to the early 2020s). General notes on the study: AZD1222 recipients with second doses at about 4 weeks or about 12 weeks were pooled, because spike-specific TCR depth and breadth did not differ between schedules. A total of just over 230 trial participants underwent TCR sequencing, of whom about 210 received two doses of AZD1222 and about 25 received two doses of the MenACWY control vaccine. Trial participants were enrolled by age into 18-55, 56-69 and 70-plus year subgroups, with approximately 150, 28 and 58 TCR-sequenced participants respectively. Study-level results and caveats: Nearly half of unique spike-specific TCRs reportedly recognized epitopes outside regions mutated in the B.1.351 and B.1.1.7 variants. No day 14 peak-response samples were available, so repertoires were characterized only after the peak T cell response. Conclusions about previously exposed vaccinees are limited, since just a handful of AZD1222 recipients were seropositive for SARS-CoV-2 at baseline. Participants were mostly white British and included more females than males, and it was suggested by the authors that clonal diversity may have been underestimated. In the small 56-69-year group, the increase in depth fell short of significance, most likely because of low power. After two AZD1222 doses, both the breadth and the depth of spike-specific TCRs were significantly higher than at day 0 and than in MenACWY recipients. Vaccine-associated CD4 TCRs spanned the whole spike protein, with dominant responses in regions 160-218 and 743-854.

The intended sense of this specimen's time point label: baseline before first vaccination. The vaccinee samples were drawn from two UK trials, COV001 and COV002, one of which was a single-blind randomized controlled phase 2/3 trial testing AZD1222 (ChAdOx1 nCoV-19) in healthy adults. For TCRbeta chain sequencing, PBMC samples from trial participants were taken at day 0 and at day 28 after the second dose. The CDR3 regions of human TCRbeta chains were analyzed by immunosequencing. In the source study's methods: TCRs in the repertoires were compared against a reference library of SARS-CoV-2-specific TCRs that had been generated with the MIRA antigen-specificity platform. Breadth was defined as the fraction of unique TCRs that were SARS-CoV-2-associated, and depth was defined as the fraction of total T cells that were SARS-CoV-2-associated. Each spike-specific TCR was assigned to its reactive spike region and to a CD4 or CD8 class using the MIRA data. Log10-transformed breadth and depth values were compared by one-way ANOVA with Sidak's multiple comparisons tests. TCRdb took over this immuneACCESS table, retaining in-frame rearrangements with V and J assigned. Such tables are incomplete; in checked studies, under half of the missing clones stem from an unresolved V gene, and the remainder is unexplained. The V and J calls and clone size are taken from that table; D and trimming were inferred from the DNA. In all, the sample holds approximately 90,000 clones, and approximately 88% of those were seen once. About 3.9% of the sample rests with the top ten.

This clone was recorded only once. It lacks a known antigen. No clone much larger than this one lies a single base away; base qualities are absent. Clipping removes 2 bases from V and 7 bases from J, with 6 as the unmatched junction base count. The CDR3 numbers 15 residues from cysteine through phenylalanine. The CDR3 DNA has 45 bases and is translated from base 1. Looking up the germline V gene yields CDR1 MGHRA and CDR2 YSYEKL. Recombination joined TRBV4-1 with TRBJ1-2; 11 central bases correspond to TRBD1. The clonotype comes from an adult in good health. The sample consisted of peripheral blood, taken on day 0 of AZD1222 vaccination. Here the CDR3 is given as CASSQHRTGGFGYTF. The nucleotides are TGCGCCAGCAGCCAACACCGGACAGGGGGCTTTGGCTACACCTTC.